Listed below are T cell receptor beta chains from one sample, sequenced in a study of T cell responses to AZD1222 COVID-19 vaccine. The data were produced by immunoSEQ multiplex PCR, yet TCRdb's version contains in-frame clones alone and is incomplete. The top ten hold just under 3% of the sample, which has 100,000 or so clones, around nine tenths seen once. This sample comprised peripheral blood, obtained on day 0 of AZD1222 vaccination. The receptors derive from an adult in good health. CDR3s include the opening cysteine and the closing phenylalanine or tryptophan. Fields, in order: D gene, J gene, V gene, clone size, CDR3 DNA, CDR3 protein. A D gene is named only where the DNA matches it firmly. Clone size is shown for a subset of rows, as once, few, many or a class of expanded clone.

>TRBD2|TRBJ2-1|TRBV18|-
TGTGCCAGCTCACCAAGAGCGGGAGAGTTCAATGAGCAGTTCTTC
CASSPRAGEFNEQFF
>-|TRBJ2-5|TRBV6-2/TRBV6-3|-
TGTGCCAGCAGTTCATTCCAGGAGTACCAAGAGACCCAGTACTTC
CASSSFQEYQETQYF
>TRBD1|TRBJ2-5|TRBV6-5|-
TGTGCCAGCAGTTATAGCGCGAACAGGGGTCGAGAGACCCAGTACTTC
CASSYSANRGRETQYF
>-|TRBJ1-2|TRBV7-9|-
TGTGCCAGCAGCTCCGCCGGACAGACGACGGGCTACACCTTC
CASSSAGQTTGYTF
>-|TRBJ2-5|TRBV12-3/TRBV12-4|-
TGTGCCAGCAGTGGACAGCTACAAGAGACCCAGTACTTC
CASSGQLQETQYF
>-|TRBJ2-5|TRBV12-3/TRBV12-4|-
TGTGCCAGCAGTCTAGAGGAGACCCAGTACTTC
CASSLEETQYF
>-|TRBJ2-1|TRBV7-2|once
TGTGCCAGCAGTCCGCAGCCCCACGGGTTTTACAATGAGCAGTTCTTC
CASSPQPHGFYNEQFF
>TRBD1|TRBJ2-6|TRBV7-9|-
TGTGCCAGCAGCCCCCAGGGGGCGCATGGGGCCAACGTCCTGACTTTC
CASSPQGAHGANVLTF
>-|TRBJ2-2|TRBV7-3|-
TGTGCCAGCAGCCCGAGGACTGGGGGACCCGGGGAGCTGTTTTTT
CASSPRTGGPGELFF
>-|TRBJ1-1|TRBV7-2|-
TGTGCCAGCAGCTTAGTAAGGGTCACCATGAACACTGAAGCTTTCTTT
CASSLVRVTMNTEAFF
>TRBD2|TRBJ2-1|TRBV9|-
TGTGCCAGCAGCGTAGCGGGACTAGCGGGAAATGAGCAGTTCTTC
CASSVAGLAGNEQFF
>TRBD1|TRBJ2-1|TRBV5-8|once
TGTGCCAGCAGCTTGGGGACAGGAAACAATGAGCAGTTCTTC
CASSLGTGNNEQFF
>-|TRBJ2-5|TRBV3-1/TRBV3-2|-
TGTGCCAGCAGCCGCGCGTCTAGCGTTAAAGAGACCCAGTACTTC
CASSRASSVKETQYF
>-|TRBJ1-6|TRBV3-1/TRBV3-2|-
TGTGCCAGCGGGTATTCACCCCTCCACTTT
CASGYSPLHF
>-|TRBJ1-2|TRBV9|-
TGTGCCAGCAGCGTAGATGGGGCGCTGGGCTATGGCTACACCTTC
CASSVDGALGYGYTF
>-|TRBJ2-1|TRBV7-2|once
TGTGCCAGCAGCTCCCAGAGCTCCTACAATGAGCAGTTCTTC
CASSSQSSYNEQFF